The 14 T cell receptor beta chains below were found in one sample sequenced in a study of blood T cell repertoires in COVID-19. The method was immunoSEQ multiplex PCR; TCRdb's version includes in-frame clones alone and lacks a portion of them. The data show around 230,000 clones, just under 85% seen once. The sample consisted of peripheral blood. All receptors derive from a woman older than 75 with acute or convalescent COVID-19.

This CDR3 reads CASSQLSVRGADTQYF. The CDR3 DNA follows: TGTGCCAGCAGCCAATTGTCAGTGCGGGGGGCCGATACGCAGTATTTT. This chain connects TRBV3-1 (or the pseudogene TRBV3-2) to TRBJ2-3; 8 nucleotides line up with TRBD2. V was pared by 2 bases and J by 6 bases, with 10 bases of the junction left unmatched. CDR3 length: 16 residues. Germline V gene lookup returns CDR1 LGHDT and CDR2 YNNKEL (reference sequence).

The chain joins TRBV6-5 to TRBJ1-3, with D unclear. The V gene lost 8 bases and the J gene lost 0 bases, with 8 bases spanning the gap. Germline values: CDR1 MNHEY, CDR2 SVGAGI. The CDR3 is 13 residues long. The DNA of the CDR3 is TGTGCCAGCGCCCGGGACTCTGGAAACACCATATATTTT. Amino acid sequence: CASARDSGNTIYF.

DNA of the CDR3: TGTGCCAGTAGTATAGGTGGGGGGGCCTTAGAGACCCAGTACTTC. It yields the protein CASSIGGGALETQYF. The chain recombines TRBV19 with TRBJ2-5; perhaps TRBD2 as D (7 bases). CDR3 size: 15 residues. Germline CDR1 LNHDA, CDR2 SQIVND (reference sequence). Trimming pared 1 base from V and 4 bases from J, leaving 13 bases between.

The genes are TRBV27 and TRBJ2-2; D gene unclear. Germline V gene lookup returns CDR1 MNHEY and CDR2 SMNVEV (reference sequence). Trimming cost V 1 base and J 4 bases, with 10 bases left between them. The length of the CDR3 is 15 residues. CDR3 loop: CASSLYGGVTGELFF. The CDR3 DNA reads TGTGCCAGCAGTTTATACGGCGGAGTCACCGGGGAGCTGTTTTTT.

The gene calls are TRBV10-3 and TRBJ1-4; D is possibly TRBD1 (5 bases). The germline V gene encodes CDR1 ENHRY and CDR2 SYGVKD. This CDR3 is built from 14 residues. V was shortened by 4 bases and J by 8 bases, with 14 bases between the two germline ends. CDR3 in amino acids: CAISGGQGGEKLFF. CDR3 in DNA: TGTGCCATCAGTGGCGGTCAGGGAGGCGAAAAACTGTTTTTT.

This chain uses TRBV7-8 with TRBJ2-7; TRBD2 matches at 15 bases. V trimming: 5 bases; J trimming: 4 bases; junction bases outside the gene matches: 6. The CDR3 has 16 residues. The germline CDR1 and CDR2 sequences are SGHVS and FQNEAQ. CDR3 DNA sequence: TGTGCCAGCAGCCCCGGGACTAGCGGGGGGCGGTACGAGCAGTACTTC. It yields the protein CASSPGTSGGRYEQYF.

V gene TRBV19 combines with J gene TRBJ1-1; possibly TRBD1 for D (5 bases). Trimming left V 5 bases short and J 2 bases short, with 12 bases between. The germline V gene has CDR1 LNHDA and CDR2 SQIVND (reference sequence). The CDR3 is 14 amino acids. The CDR3 DNA is TGTGCCAGTAGTCCACAGGATCTAAACACTGAAGCTTTCTTT. Translating it yields CASSPQDLNTEAFF.

The V gene is TRBV6-1, the J gene TRBJ1-1; no clear D gene. The CDR3 length is 15 residues. V lost 1 base, J lost 1 base, and 10 bases lay in between. Germline V gene lookup returns CDR1 MNHNS and CDR2 SASEGT. In DNA, the CDR3 is TGTGCCAGCAGTGAAGAATACACCTCGAACACTGAAGCTTTCTTT. Protein: CASSEEYTSNTEAFF.

The chain employs TRBV3-1 (or the pseudogene TRBV3-2) and TRBJ2-2; tentative D call: TRBD2 (6 bases). CDR3 size: 15 residues. With 4 bases removed from V and 7 bases from J, the gap between germline ends came to 16 bases. In germline, CDR1 is LGHDT, CDR2 YNNKEL (reference sequence). CDR3 protein: CASSPHPYGSGELFF. In DNA, the CDR3 is TGTGCCAGCAGCCCGCACCCTTACGGGAGCGGGGAGCTGTTTTTT.

The CDR3 DNA reads TGTGCCAGCTCACCCCCCGGGTCGAGCGCCGGGGAGCTGTTTTTT. It yields the protein CASSPPGSSAGELFF. The chain joins TRBV18 to TRBJ2-2; D remains ambiguous. CDR1 KGHSH and CDR2 LQKENI come from the germline V gene. The CDR3 is 15 residues long. V lost 3 bases and J 6 bases, leaving 14 bases between the germline ends.

The chain couples TRBV3-1 (or the pseudogene TRBV3-2) to TRBJ1-2; TRBD1 matches 7 bases. V lost 3 bases and J lost 6; bases outside the gene matches: 7. CDR3 length: 14 amino acids. Germline assignment: CDR1 LGHDT and CDR2 YNNKEL (reference sequence). In nucleotides, the CDR3 is TGTGCCAGCAGCCAGACACAGGGGCGCGATGGCTACACCTTC. This encodes CASSQTQGRDGYTF.

The V call is TRBV2, the J call TRBJ1-4; D unclear. The length of the CDR3 is 13 residues. In germline, CDR1 is SNHLY, CDR2 FYNNEI. Deletions cut 7 bases from V and 8 bases from J, with 14 bases between. The CDR3 region is CASTPTFREKLFF. DNA for the CDR3: TGTGCCAGCACGCCCACCTTCAGGGAAAAACTGTTTTTT.

The chain is built from TRBV28 and TRBJ2-3, with TRBD2 as a possible D gene (7 bases). This CDR3 contains 16 residues. The germline V and J ends were trimmed by 7 bases and 5 bases, with 22 bases remaining between them. The germline V gene encodes CDR1 MDHEN and CDR2 SYDVKM. The CDR3 DNA reads as TGTGCCAGCAAGGGTTTGGGGGGGGCCATGGAAGATACGCAGTATTTT. It is translated as CASKGLGGAMEDTQYF.

This chain links TRBV4-1 with TRBJ2-7; 10 nucleotides match TRBD1. The CDR3 totals 15 residues. The V segment lost 0 bases and the J segment 6 bases; nucleotides outside the gene matches: 5. Germline assignment: CDR1 MGHRA and CDR2 YSYEKL. CDR3 nucleotides: TGCGCCAGCAGCCAAGAATCGAGGACAGGGGGCGAGCAGTACTTC. Its translation is CASSQESRTGGEQYF.